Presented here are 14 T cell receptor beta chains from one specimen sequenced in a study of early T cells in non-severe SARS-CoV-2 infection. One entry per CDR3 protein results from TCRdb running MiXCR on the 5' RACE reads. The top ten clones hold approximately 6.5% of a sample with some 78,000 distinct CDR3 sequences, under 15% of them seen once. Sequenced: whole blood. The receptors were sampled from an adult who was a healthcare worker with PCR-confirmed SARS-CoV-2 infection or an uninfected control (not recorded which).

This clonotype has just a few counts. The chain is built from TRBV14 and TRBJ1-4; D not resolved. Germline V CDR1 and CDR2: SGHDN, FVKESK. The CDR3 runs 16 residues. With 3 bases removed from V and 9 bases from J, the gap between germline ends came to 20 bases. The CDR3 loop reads CASSQGSLSVGKKLFF. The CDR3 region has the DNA TGTGCCAGCAGCCAGGGCAGCCTCTCGGTAGGGAAAAAACTGTTTTTT.

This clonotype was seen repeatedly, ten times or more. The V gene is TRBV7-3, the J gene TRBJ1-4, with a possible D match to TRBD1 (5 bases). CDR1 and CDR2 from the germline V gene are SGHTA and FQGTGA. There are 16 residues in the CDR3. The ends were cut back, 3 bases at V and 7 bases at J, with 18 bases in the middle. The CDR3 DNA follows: TGTGCCAGCAGCTTCGACCCGCATGAGGGGTCTGAAAAACTGTTTTTT. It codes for CASSFDPHEGSEKLFF. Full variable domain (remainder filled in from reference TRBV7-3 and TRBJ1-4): GAGVSQTPSNKVTEKGKYVELRCDPISGHTALYWYRQSLGQGPEFLIYFQGTGAADDSGLPNDRFFAVRPEGSVSTLKIQRTERGDSAVYLCASSFDPHEGSEKLFFGSGTQLSVL.

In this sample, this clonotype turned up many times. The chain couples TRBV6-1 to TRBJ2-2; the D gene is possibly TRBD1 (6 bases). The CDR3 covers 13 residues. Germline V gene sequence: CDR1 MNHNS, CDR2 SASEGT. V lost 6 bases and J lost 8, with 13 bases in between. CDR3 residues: CASSTGLMGELFF. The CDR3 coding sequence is TGTGCCAGCAGCACAGGGTTGATGGGGGAGCTGTTTTTT.

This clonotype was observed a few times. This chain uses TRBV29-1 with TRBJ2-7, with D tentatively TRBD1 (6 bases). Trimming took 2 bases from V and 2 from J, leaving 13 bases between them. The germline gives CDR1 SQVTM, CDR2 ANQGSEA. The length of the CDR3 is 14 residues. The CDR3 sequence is CSVEFSAGAYEQYF. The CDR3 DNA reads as TGCAGCGTTGAATTTTCTGCAGGGGCCTACGAGCAGTACTTC.

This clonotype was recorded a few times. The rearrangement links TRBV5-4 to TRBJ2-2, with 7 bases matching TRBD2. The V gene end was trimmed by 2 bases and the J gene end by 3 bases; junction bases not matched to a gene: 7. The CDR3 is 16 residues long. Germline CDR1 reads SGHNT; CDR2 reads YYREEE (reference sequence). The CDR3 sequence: CASSFMREWDTGELFF. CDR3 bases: TGTGCCAGCAGCTTTATGCGGGAGTGGGACACCGGGGAGCTGTTTTTT. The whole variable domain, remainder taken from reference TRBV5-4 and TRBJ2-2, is ETGVTQSPTHLIKTRGQQVTLRCSSQSGHNTVSWYQQALGQGPQFIFQYYREEENGRGNFPPRFSGLQFPNYSSELNVNALELDDSALYLCASSFMREWDTGELFFGEGSRLTVL.

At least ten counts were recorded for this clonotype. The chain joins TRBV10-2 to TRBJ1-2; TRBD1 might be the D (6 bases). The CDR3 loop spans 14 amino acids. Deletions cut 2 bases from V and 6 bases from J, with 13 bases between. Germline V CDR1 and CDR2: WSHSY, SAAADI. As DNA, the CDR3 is TGCGCCAGCAGTGAGAGCCAGGGGATGGATGGCTACACCTTC. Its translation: CASSESQGMDGYTF.

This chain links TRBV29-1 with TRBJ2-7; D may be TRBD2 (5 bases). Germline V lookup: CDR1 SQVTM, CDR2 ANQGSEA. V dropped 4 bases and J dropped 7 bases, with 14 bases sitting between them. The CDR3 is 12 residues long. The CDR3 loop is CSVAPPGSEQYF. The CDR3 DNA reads TGCAGCGTTGCTCCGCCGGGGAGTGAGCAGTACTTC.

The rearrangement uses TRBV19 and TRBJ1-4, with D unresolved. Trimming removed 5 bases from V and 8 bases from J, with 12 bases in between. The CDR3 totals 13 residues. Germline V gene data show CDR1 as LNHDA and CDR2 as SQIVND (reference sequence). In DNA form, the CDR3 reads TGTGCCAGTAGTCGTCTTGGTGGGGAAAAACTGTTTTTT. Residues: CASSRLGGEKLFF.

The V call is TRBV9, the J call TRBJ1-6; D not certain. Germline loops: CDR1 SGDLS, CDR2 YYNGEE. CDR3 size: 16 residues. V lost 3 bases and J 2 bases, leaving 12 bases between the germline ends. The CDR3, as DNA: TGTGCCAGCAGCGCCATGGCAGCCACCTATAATTCACCCCTCCACTTT. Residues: CASSAMAATYNSPLHF.

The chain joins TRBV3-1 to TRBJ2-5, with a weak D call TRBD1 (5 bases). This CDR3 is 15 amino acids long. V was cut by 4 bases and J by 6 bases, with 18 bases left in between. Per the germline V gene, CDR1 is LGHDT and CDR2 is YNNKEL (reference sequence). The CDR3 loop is CASSPQAGIHKTQYF. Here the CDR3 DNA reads TGTGCCAGCAGCCCCCAGGCAGGGATCCACAAGACCCAGTACTTC.

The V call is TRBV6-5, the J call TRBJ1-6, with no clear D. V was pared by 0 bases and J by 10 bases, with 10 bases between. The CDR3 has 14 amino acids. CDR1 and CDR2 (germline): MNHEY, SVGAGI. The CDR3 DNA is TGTGCCAGCAGTTACTCCCGGGTAGGATCACCCCTCCACTTT. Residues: CASSYSRVGSPLHF.

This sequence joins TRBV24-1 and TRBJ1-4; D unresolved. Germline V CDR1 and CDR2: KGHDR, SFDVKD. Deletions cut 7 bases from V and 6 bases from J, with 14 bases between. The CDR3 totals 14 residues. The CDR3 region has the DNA TGTGCCACCAGGTCGGAAACTCAGCATGAAAAACTGTTTTTT. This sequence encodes CATRSETQHEKLFF.

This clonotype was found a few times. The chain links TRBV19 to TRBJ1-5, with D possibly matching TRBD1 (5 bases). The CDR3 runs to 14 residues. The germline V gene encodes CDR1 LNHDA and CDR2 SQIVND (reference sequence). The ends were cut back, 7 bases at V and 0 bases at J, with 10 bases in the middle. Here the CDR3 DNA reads TGTGCCAGTACCCGGACATCTAGCAATCAGCCCCAGCATTTT. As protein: CASTRTSSNQPQHF.

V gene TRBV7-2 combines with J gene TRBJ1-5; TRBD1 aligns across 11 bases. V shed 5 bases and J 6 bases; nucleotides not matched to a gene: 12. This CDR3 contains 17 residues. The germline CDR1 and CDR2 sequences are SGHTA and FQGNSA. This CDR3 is CASSHDRTGGRVQPQHF. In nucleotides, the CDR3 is TGTGCCAGCAGCCATGACCGGACAGGGGGCCGGGTTCAGCCCCAGCATTTT.